What follows describes a single T cell receptor beta chain. Its cognate antigen is unknown. The sample originates from a study of vaccination and CD4 T cells after COVID-19. The overall study: Two of the convalescents were Hispanic, and convalescents were six males and four females. Overlapping peptides covering the spike proteins of SARS-CoV-2, HCoV-NL63, HCoV-OC43 and HCoV-229E were added to stimulate cells.

The CDR3 sequence is 13 residues long. Per the germline V gene, CDR1 is MGHDK and CDR2 is SYGVNS. With 6 bases removed from V and 1 base from J, the gap between germline ends came to 8 bases. Sequencing of DNA taken from cultured CD4+ T cells relied on the Oncomine TCR Beta short-read assay. In TCRdb, the PCR reads were re-called with MiXCR into one record per CDR3 protein. The sample records tens of thousands of distinct CDR3 sequences, about 61% being singletons. The treatment denotes: approximately nine-day PBMC culture with coronavirus spike peptide pools or control peptides (ViraFEST assay). Sample: CD4+ T cells from blood, cultured in vitro, taken after SARS-CoV-2 vaccination. The chain links TRBV25-1 to TRBJ2-3; D uncertain. This receptor was taken from a human donor who received a COVID-19 vaccine. In DNA form, the CDR3 reads TGTGCCAGCAGCGGGTCCGGCACAGATACGCAGTATTTT. The encoded protein is CASSGSGTDTQYF. Together with reference TRBV25-1 and TRBJ2-3, the CDR3 gives the full variable domain: EADIYQTPRYLVIGTGKKITLECSQTMGHDKMYWYQQDPGMELHLIHYSYGVNSTEKGDLSSESTVSRIRTEHFPLTLESARPSHTSQYLCASSGSGTDTQYFGPGTRLTVL.